This TCR beta chain was sequenced for a study of cytomegalovirus exposure and HLA in healthy donors. Study outcomes and limitations: Common viral pathogens seemed to be connected with several of the most significant clusters, according to a later analysis. Published work reported that the classifier diagnosed cytomegalovirus status with high specificity and sensitivity. With later analysis, a missense DCLRE1C variant became linked to TCR beta V- and J-gene trimming. Sequencing depth across donors, presence/absence analyses assumed, was roughly uniform.

As regards this clone: Its antigen remains unknown.

Use of 60 Vbeta and 13 Jbeta primers characterized the PCR. The table came from immunoSEQ multiplex PCR; TCRdb's copy has only in-frame clones and leaves some out. The table records roughly 110,000 clones, around three quarters of them present only once. The CDR3 extends over 15 amino acids. CDR1 and CDR2 (germline): MDHEN, SYDVKM. Trimming at V came to 6 bases and at J to 4 bases, leaving 8 bases not matched to a gene. The rearrangement joins TRBV28 to TRBJ1-2, with 10 nucleotides matching TRBD1. The sequenced sample was PBMCs. The clonotype originates from a boy aged 5 to 17 in good health and CMV-seronegative. CDR3 sequence reads: CASRPGTGAPYGYTF. CDR3 nucleotide sequence: TGTGCCAGCAGACCCGGGACAGGGGCTCCCTATGGCTACACCTTC.